The present T cell receptor beta chain was sequenced within a study of blood T cell repertoires in COVID-19. As for the study in general: Samples taken during acute and convalescent COVID-19 were collected in the United States, Italy and Spain. PBMCs, B-cell-depleted T cells, or T cells provided the cDNA or gDNA that made up the material.

Recruited during active infection, patients (from Seattle) were subsequently followed longitudinally. As handled by the study authors: Amplification of reference gene primers was used by the study to estimate nucleated cell counts. Sequenced by immunoSEQ multiplex PCR; TCRdb stores in-frame clones only, minus some. Clone size and the V and J calls come from that table; the DNA yielded D and trimming. The data contain hundreds of thousands of clones, approximately 85% of them singletons. Trimming cost V 4 bases and J 2 bases, with 23 bases left between them. The CDR3 is 17 residues long. Per germline, CDR1 SQVTM and CDR2 ANQGSEA.

This TCR was sampled from a woman aged 80 or over with COVID-19, enrolled during active disease. The V gene is TRBV29-1, the J gene TRBJ2-5; a possible D gene is TRBD2 (6 bases). Sequenced input: peripheral blood. For the CDR3, the DNA is TGCAGCGTTGTTGTCTCCGGGGGATTTTGGCGACAAGAGACCCAGTACTTC. Its translation is CSVVVSGGFWRQETQYF.